Listed here are 30 T cell receptor beta chains from one sample, sequenced in a study of response to subunit inactivated influenza vaccine. MiXCR, applied by TCRdb to the RT-PCR reads, yields one record per CDR3 protein. The sample has roughly 500,000 distinct CDR3 sequences; 16% are singletons. The sample was CD4+ T cells sorted from PBMCs, taken 23 months after vaccination. These receptors came from a man aged 50-75 years who received an inactivated influenza vaccine.

The chain uses TRBV29-1 and TRBJ2-5, with 8 nucleotides matching TRBD1. The CDR3 covers 15 residues. From germline, CDR1 is SQVTM and CDR2 ANQGSEA. J was trimmed by 4 bases and V by 4 bases; bases with no gene match: 11. The CDR3 is CSVGTGQGLGETQYF. The CDR3 region has the DNA TGCAGCGTTGGAACCGGACAGGGTCTGGGAGAGACCCAGTACTTC.

This rearrangement joins TRBV24-1 to TRBJ2-1; D is possibly TRBD1 or TRBD2 (5 bases each). Germline V gene lookup returns CDR1 KGHDR and CDR2 SFDVKD. Trimming removed 2 bases at V and 0 bases at J, with 10 bases between. This CDR3 is 16 amino acids long. The CDR3 nucleotides read TGTGCCACCAGTGATTCCGGGACCAACTCCTACAATGAGCAGTTCTTC. It is translated as CATSDSGTNSYNEQFF.

This clonotype appeared many times. J is TRBJ2-1 and V is TRBV6-2 or TRBV6-3, with 8 bases identical to TRBD1. The CDR3 length is 16 residues. After removal of 5 bases from V and 3 bases from J, the junction contained 9 bases not matched to a gene. Per the germline V gene, CDR1 is MNHEY and CDR2 is SVGEGT. CDR3 sequence reads: CASSKSGTGYYNEQFF. In DNA form, the CDR3 reads TGTGCCAGCAGTAAGTCCGGGACAGGCTACTACAATGAGCAGTTCTTC.

This rearrangement joins TRBV5-1 to TRBJ2-7; D is possibly TRBD1 or TRBD2 (6 bases each). Germline-derived CDR1 and CDR2 are SGHRS and YFSETQ. V gave up 3 bases and J gave up 0 bases, with 13 bases separating them. The CDR3 loop spans 15 amino acids. CDR3 sequence reads: CASSSGASSSYEQYF. CDR3 bases: TGCGCCAGCAGCTCGGGGGCGTCTAGCTCCTACGAGCAGTACTTC.

The rearrangement joins TRBV7-2 to TRBJ2-7; D may be TRBD2 (6 bases). This CDR3 has 15 residues. The V gene's germline CDR1 is SGHTA and CDR2 FQGNSA. The germline V and J ends were trimmed by 1 base and 2 bases, with 12 bases remaining between them. The CDR3 here is CASSLEGRGPYEQYF. The CDR3 DNA reads TGTGCCAGCAGCTTAGAAGGGCGGGGCCCCTACGAGCAGTACTTC.

Only a few counts were recorded for this clonotype. The chain joins TRBV3-1 to TRBJ1-4; D is unclear. V was shortened by 1 base and J by 8 bases, with 8 bases between the two germline ends. The CDR3 has 13 residues. Germline V CDR1 and CDR2: LGHDT, YNNKEL (reference sequence). The CDR3 sequence: CASSQGRREKLFF. The CDR3 region has the DNA TGTGCCAGCAGCCAAGGGAGGAGGGAAAAACTGTTTTTT.

The J gene is TRBJ1-1, the V gene TRBV7-8; unclear D gene. Trimming took 1 base from V and 1 from J, leaving 13 bases between them. The germline CDR1 and CDR2 sequences are SGHVS and FQNEAQ. This CDR3 spans 16 amino acids. The CDR3 DNA reads as TGTGCCAGCAGCTTAGGACTTTTAGGCCGGAACACTGAAGCTTTCTTT. It translates to CASSLGLLGRNTEAFF.

This clonotype occurred a few times. The J gene is TRBJ2-6, the V gene TRBV29-1, with a tentative D call TRBD1 (6 bases). The length of the CDR3 is 14 residues. With 6 bases removed from V and 2 bases from J, the gap between germline ends came to 11 bases. The V gene's germline CDR1 is SQVTM and CDR2 ANQGSEA. Written as DNA, the CDR3 is TGCAGCGTCAAACAGGGCCCTGGGGCCAACGTCCTGACTTTC. This translates into CSVKQGPGANVLTF.

The gene calls are TRBV5-1 and TRBJ1-2; TRBD1 agrees at 10 bases. V shed 4 bases and J 3 bases; nucleotides not matched to a gene: 6. Germline CDR1 and CDR2: SGHRS and YFSETQ. The CDR3 spans 15 residues. The CDR3 DNA reads TGCGCCAGCAGCAAAGGACAGGGGGTTGACTATGGCTACACCTTC. It encodes CASSKGQGVDYGYTF.

This clonotype has only a few counts. V gene TRBV12-3 or TRBV12-4 combines with J gene TRBJ1-2; the D gene is possibly TRBD1 (5 bases). There are 10 residues in the CDR3. Deletions cut 10 bases from V and 6 bases from J, with 9 bases between. The CDR3: CATGGDGYTF. CDR3 nucleotide sequence: TGTGCCACAGGAGGGGATGGCTACACCTTC.

This clonotype was found a few times. The CDR3 nucleotides read TGCGCCAGCAATTCGGGACAGGGTTCCCTCATGAACACTGAAGCTTTCTTT. Translated: CASNSGQGSLMNTEAFF. The chain is built from TRBV5-1 and TRBJ1-1, with 9 bases lining up with TRBD1. V dropped 6 bases and J dropped 0; count of bases not matched to a gene: 12. The germline gives CDR1 SGHRS, CDR2 YFSETQ. This CDR3 comprises 17 residues.

The chain is built from TRBV5-3 and TRBJ1-5, with TRBD1 identical over 9 bases. TRBV5-3 is known as an ORF, though its function is uncertain. Germline trimming cut 4 bases from V and 0 bases from J; bases unmatched to any gene: 14. The CDR3 totals 19 residues. CDR3 region: CARSATRDRDEYSNQPQHF. The CDR3, as DNA: TGTGCCAGAAGCGCAACCCGGGACAGGGACGAATATAGCAATCAGCCCCAGCATTTT.

The sample holds a few counts of this clonotype. The chain joins TRBV20-1 to TRBJ2-3; the match to TRBD1 covers 7 bases. After removal of 4 bases from V and 4 bases from J, the junction contained 2 bases not matched to a gene. The CDR3 has 12 residues. Germline CDR1 DFQATT, CDR2 SNEGSKA (reference sequence). CDR3 amino acids: CSANQGADTQYF. CDR3 nucleotides: TGCAGTGCTAATCAGGGGGCAGATACGCAGTATTTT.

This clonotype was seen only a few times. As DNA, the CDR3 is TGTGCCAGCAGTTACTCGAACTCGGTATTTGAGCAGTTCTTC. Protein: CASSYSNSVFEQFF. This sequence joins TRBV6-5 and TRBJ2-1; D is uncertain. CDR1 is MNHEY and CDR2 is SVGAGI in the germline V gene. This CDR3 comprises 14 residues. Trimming stripped 0 bases from V and 9 bases from J, with 12 bases between.

The V and J genes are TRBV7-9 and TRBJ2-7; TRBD2 might be the D (6 bases). Germline V gene sequence: CDR1 SEHNR, CDR2 FQNEAQ (reference sequence). V gave up 5 bases and J gave up 3 bases, with 23 bases separating them. The CDR3 is 17 residues long. The CDR3 here is CASSPGGGIRPSYEQYF. The CDR3 region has the DNA TGTGCCAGCAGCCCAGGCGGAGGGATAAGGCCAAGCTACGAGCAGTACTTC.

This clonotype has more than one count but fewer than ten. Here the CDR3 reads CASSFGTDYGYTF. In DNA, the CDR3 is TGTGCCAGCAGCTTTGGGACAGACTATGGCTACACCTTC. The chain combines TRBV5-5 with TRBJ1-2, with TRBD1 identical over 7 bases. CDR1 is SGHKS and CDR2 is YYEKEE in the germline V gene (reference sequence). The ends lost 2 bases at V and 3 bases at J; junction bases unmatched: 1. This CDR3 has 13 residues. The full variable domain, in which reference TRBV5-5 and TRBJ1-2 provide the parts outside the CDR3, is DAGVTQSPTHLIKTRGQQVTLRCSPISGHKSVSWYQQVLGQGPQFIFQYYEKEERGRGNFPDRFSARQFPNYSSELNVNALLLGDSALYLCASSFGTDYGYTFGSGTRLTVV.

CDR3 loop: CASSLADGTEQFF. The DNA of the CDR3 is TGTGCCAGCAGCTTAGCGGATGGCACTGAGCAGTTCTTC. This chain connects TRBV7-9 to TRBJ2-1; D uncertain. The CDR3 is 13 residues long. The V end was cut by 0 bases, the J end by 9 bases, with 9 bases between. CDR1 is SEHNR, CDR2 FQNEAQ, per germline (reference sequence).

The genes are TRBV6-1 and TRBJ2-1; TRBD2 aligns across 7 bases. Per the germline V gene, CDR1 is MNHNS and CDR2 is SASEGT. J gave up 9 bases and V 7 bases, and 15 bases lay outside the gene matches. This CDR3 region has 15 residues. CDR3 sequence (DNA): TGTGCCAGCAAGCTCTCTAGCGGAGGATTCAGTGAGCAGTTCTTC. It is translated as CASKLSSGGFSEQFF.

Only a few counts were recorded for this clonotype. CDR3 sequence reads: CAIRETGVSYNEQFF. Written as DNA, the CDR3 is TGTGCCATCAGGGAGACAGGGGTCTCCTACAATGAGCAGTTCTTC. The chain employs TRBV10-3 and TRBJ2-1, with TRBD1 matching 8 bases. Germline CDR1 ENHRY, CDR2 SYGVKD. The CDR3 totals 15 residues. V lost 6 bases and J lost 0; bases outside the gene matches: 4.

This clonotype showed up just a few times. The CDR3 here is CRLSGTGGYEQYF. Written as DNA, the CDR3 is TGCAGACTCTCCGGGACAGGGGGATACGAGCAGTACTTC. This rearrangement joins TRBV20-1 to TRBJ2-7; 11 nucleotides agree with TRBD1. CDR3 length equals 13 residues. The germline V gene has CDR1 DFQATT and CDR2 SNEGSKA (reference sequence).

In its sample, this clonotype was seen a few times. The rearrangement joins TRBV30 to TRBJ2-1; 9 bases agree with TRBD2. Germline values: CDR1 GTSNPN, CDR2 SVGIG (reference sequence). The CDR3 consists of 15 residues. The J segment lost 9 bases and the V segment lost 0 bases, leaving 9 bases of the junction unmatched. CDR3 sequence: CAWSVKGLAGAEQFF. The DNA for the CDR3 is TGTGCCTGGAGTGTAAAGGGACTAGCAGGGGCTGAGCAGTTCTTC.

V is TRBV7-2 and J is TRBJ1-2; 8 nucleotides match TRBD1. The junction had 8 bases not matched to a gene; V was cut back by 1 base and J by 7 bases. This CDR3 has 15 residues. Germline CDR1 reads SGHTA; CDR2 reads FQGNSA. The CDR3 nucleotides read TGTGCCAGCAGCTTAGTGTCAGGGGGCGGCGGTGGCTACACCTTC. Its translation is CASSLVSGGGGGYTF. Together with reference TRBV7-2 and TRBJ1-2, the CDR3 gives the full variable domain: GAGVSQSPSNKVTEKGKDVELRCDPISGHTALYWYRQSLGQGLEFLIYFQGNSAPDKSGLPSDRFSAERTGGSVSTLTIQRTQQEDSAVYLCASSLVSGGGGGYTFGSGTRLTVV.

Many counts were recorded for this clonotype. V gene TRBV5-4 combines with J gene TRBJ1-4; D is unclear. The CDR3 runs 15 residues. Trimming took 0 bases from V and 0 from J, leaving 6 bases between them. Germline-derived CDR1 and CDR2 are SGHNT and YYREEE (reference sequence). CDR3 amino acids: CASSLGGSTNEKLFF. The CDR3 DNA reads TGTGCCAGCAGCTTGGGGGGTTCAACTAATGAAAAACTGTTTTTT.

This clonotype has a handful of counts. The V and J genes are TRBV20-1 and TRBJ1-1; 8 bases match TRBD1. V gave up 3 bases and J gave up 3 bases; unmatched junction bases: 6. Germline V lookup: CDR1 DFQATT, CDR2 SNEGSKA (reference sequence). CDR3 size: 14 residues. CDR3 nucleotides: TGCAGTGCTAGGCCAGGGGGCAGTGACACTGAAGCTTTCTTT. It encodes CSARPGGSDTEAFF.

This clonotype was seen more than once but under ten times. The V gene is TRBV7-9, the J gene TRBJ2-3, with D maybe TRBD1 (6 bases). Trimming took 11 bases from V and 3 from J, leaving 18 bases between them. CDR3 length: 14 residues. In germline, CDR1 is SEHNR, CDR2 FQNEAQ (reference sequence). DNA for the CDR3: TGTGCCTCCCATAGAGGGGGTAATACAGATACGCAGTATTTT. Amino acid sequence: CASHRGGNTDTQYF.

This clonotype has just one count. This chain uses TRBV4-1 with TRBJ2-5; D not resolved. The germline V gene encodes CDR1 MGHRA and CDR2 YSYEKL. The V and J ends lost 1 base and 5 bases respectively, with 11 bases between them. The CDR3 is made up of 14 amino acids. CDR3 region: CASSQAFLDETQYF. CDR3 in DNA: TGCGCCAGCAGCCAAGCCTTTCTGGACGAGACCCAGTACTTC.

This clonotype was observed at least ten times. The chain uses TRBV6-2 or TRBV6-3 and TRBJ1-2, with D possibly TRBD1 on 5 matching bases. The CDR3 totals 15 residues. The V end was cut by 6 bases, the J end by 0 bases, with 14 bases between. Per germline, CDR1 MNHEY and CDR2 SVGEGT. For the CDR3, the DNA is TGTGCCAGCAGCCCGGGACGGTTAGCTAACTATGGCTACACCTTC. Its protein product is CASSPGRLANYGYTF.

This clonotype was seen at least ten times. The chain is built from TRBV6-1 and TRBJ2-5; TRBD1 agrees at 7 bases. This CDR3 has 15 residues. V lost 6 bases and J lost 4; bases outside the gene matches: 11. Germline values: CDR1 MNHNS, CDR2 SASEGT. The CDR3 nucleotides are TGTGCCAGCAGCCCTGACAGGGTTCGGGGAGAGACCCAGTACTTC. It encodes CASSPDRVRGETQYF.

The chain has TRBV11-2 and TRBJ2-7, with 8 bases that match TRBD2. CDR1 and CDR2 from the germline V gene are SGHAT and FQNNGV. The CDR3 spans 15 residues. V trimming: 3 bases; J trimming: 7 bases; junction bases outside the gene matches: 11. CDR3 loop: CASSFEKRGSGEQYF. CDR3 sequence (DNA): TGTGCCAGCAGCTTTGAGAAGCGGGGGTCTGGAGAGCAGTACTTC. The entire variable domain, with the rest obtained from reference TRBV11-2 and TRBJ2-7, is as follows: EAGVAQSPRYKIIEKRQSVAFWCNPISGHATLYWYQQILGQGPKLLIQFQNNGVVDDSQLPKDRFSAERLKGVDSTLKIQPAKLEDSAVYLCASSFEKRGSGEQYFGPGTRLTVT.

This clonotype was seen a few times. V and J are TRBV28 and TRBJ2-7; D possibly corresponds to TRBD1 (6 bases). Germline CDR1 MDHEN, CDR2 SYDVKM. The CDR3 has 12 residues. Trimming removed 6 bases at V and 3 bases at J, with 9 bases between. The CDR3 reads CASRKQGYEQYF. CDR3 DNA: TGTGCCAGCAGAAAACAGGGCTACGAGCAGTACTTC.